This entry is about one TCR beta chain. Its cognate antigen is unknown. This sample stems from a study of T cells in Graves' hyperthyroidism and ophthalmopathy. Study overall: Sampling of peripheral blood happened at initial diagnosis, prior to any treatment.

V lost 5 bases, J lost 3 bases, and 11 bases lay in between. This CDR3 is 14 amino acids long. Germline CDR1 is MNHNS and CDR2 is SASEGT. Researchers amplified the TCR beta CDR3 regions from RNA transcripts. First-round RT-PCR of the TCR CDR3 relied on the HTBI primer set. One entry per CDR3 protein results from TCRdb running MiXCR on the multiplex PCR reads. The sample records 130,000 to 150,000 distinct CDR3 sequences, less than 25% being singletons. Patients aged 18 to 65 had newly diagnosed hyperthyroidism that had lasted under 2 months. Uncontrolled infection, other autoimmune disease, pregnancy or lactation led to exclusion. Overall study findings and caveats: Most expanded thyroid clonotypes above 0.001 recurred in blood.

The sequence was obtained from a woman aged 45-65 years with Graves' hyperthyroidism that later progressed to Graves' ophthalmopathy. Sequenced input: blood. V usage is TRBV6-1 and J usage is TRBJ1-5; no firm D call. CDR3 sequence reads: CASSFEGNNQPQHF. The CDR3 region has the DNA TGTGCCAGCAGTTTCGAGGGAAACAATCAGCCCCAGCATTTT.